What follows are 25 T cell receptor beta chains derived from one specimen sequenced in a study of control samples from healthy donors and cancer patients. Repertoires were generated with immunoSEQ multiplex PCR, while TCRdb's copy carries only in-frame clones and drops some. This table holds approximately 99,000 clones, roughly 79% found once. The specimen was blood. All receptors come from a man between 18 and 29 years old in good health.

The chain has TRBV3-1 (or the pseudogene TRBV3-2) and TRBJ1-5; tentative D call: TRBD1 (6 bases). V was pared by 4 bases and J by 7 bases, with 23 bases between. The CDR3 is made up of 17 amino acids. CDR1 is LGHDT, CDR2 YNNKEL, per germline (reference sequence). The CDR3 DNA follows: TGTGCCAGCAGCCCGGAGGCGCTACAGGGTTCTCGGCAGCCCCAGCATTTT. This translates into CASSPEALQGSRQPQHF.

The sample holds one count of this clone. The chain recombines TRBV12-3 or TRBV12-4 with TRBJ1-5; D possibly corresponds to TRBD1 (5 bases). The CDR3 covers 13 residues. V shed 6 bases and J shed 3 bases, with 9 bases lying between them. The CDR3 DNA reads TGTGCCAGCAGCCGACAGATCAATCAGCCCCAGCATTTT. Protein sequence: CASSRQINQPQHF.

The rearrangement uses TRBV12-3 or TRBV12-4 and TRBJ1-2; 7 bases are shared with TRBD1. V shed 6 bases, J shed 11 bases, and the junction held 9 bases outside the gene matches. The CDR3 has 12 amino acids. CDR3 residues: CASSQGQQLYTF. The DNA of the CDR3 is TGTGCCAGCAGCCAGGGACAGCAACTTTACACCTTC.

The CDR3 DNA is TGTGCCAGCAGCTTGGCGTCTAAGAGTAGGTACATTCAGTACTTC. Translation gives CASSLASKSRYIQYF. V and J are TRBV5-6 and TRBJ2-4, with unresolved D. V was pared by 0 bases and J by 8 bases, with 15 bases between. The germline V gene has CDR1 SGHDT and CDR2 YYEEEE. The CDR3 totals 15 residues.

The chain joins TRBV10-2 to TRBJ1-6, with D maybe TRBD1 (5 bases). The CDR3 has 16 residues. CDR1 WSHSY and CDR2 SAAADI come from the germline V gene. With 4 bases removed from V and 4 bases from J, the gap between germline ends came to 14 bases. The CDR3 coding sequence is TGCGCCAGCAGTGCATTCCGGCAGGGTTATAATTCACCCCTCCACTTT. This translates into CASSAFRQGYNSPLHF.

The CDR3 DNA reads TGTGCCAGCACCATAACTAGCGGGGGGTATTTGGAGCAGTTCTTC. Its translation is CASTITSGGYLEQFF. The chain uses TRBV6-6 and TRBJ2-1, with 12 bases that match TRBD2. Trimming cost V 7 bases and J 10 bases; bases outside gene matches: 11. Germline CDR1 and CDR2: MNHNY and SVGAGI (reference sequence). There are 15 residues in the CDR3.

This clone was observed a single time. CDR3 protein: CATSRDRTETQYF. CDR3 in DNA: TGTGCCACCAGCAGAGACAGGACGGAGACCCAGTACTTC. This chain joins TRBV15 and TRBJ2-5; the D is unclear. CDR3 length: 13 residues. V was cut by 0 bases and J by 5 bases, with 7 bases left in between. The germline CDR1 and CDR2 sequences are LNHNV and YYDKDF (reference sequence).

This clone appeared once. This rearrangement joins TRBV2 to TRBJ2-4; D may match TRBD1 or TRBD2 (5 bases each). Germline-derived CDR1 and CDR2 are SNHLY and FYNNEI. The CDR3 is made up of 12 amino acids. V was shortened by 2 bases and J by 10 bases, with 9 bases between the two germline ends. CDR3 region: CASSELGPIQYF. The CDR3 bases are TGTGCCAGCAGTGAATTGGGACCAATTCAGTACTTC.

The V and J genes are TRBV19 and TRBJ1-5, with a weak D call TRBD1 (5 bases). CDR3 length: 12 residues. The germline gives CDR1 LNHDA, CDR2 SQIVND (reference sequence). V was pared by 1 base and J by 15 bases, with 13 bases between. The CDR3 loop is CASSIGQAGWHF. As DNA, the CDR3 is TGTGCCAGTAGTATAGGTCAAGCAGGGTGGCATTTT.

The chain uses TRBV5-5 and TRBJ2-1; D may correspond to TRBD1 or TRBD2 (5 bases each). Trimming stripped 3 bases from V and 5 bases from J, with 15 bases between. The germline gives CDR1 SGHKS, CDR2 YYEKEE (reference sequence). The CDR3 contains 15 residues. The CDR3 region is CASSYRDGWNNEQFF. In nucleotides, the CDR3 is TGTGCCAGCAGCTACCGGGACGGTTGGAACAATGAGCAGTTCTTC. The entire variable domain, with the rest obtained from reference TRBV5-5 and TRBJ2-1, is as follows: DAGVTQSPTHLIKTRGQQVTLRCSPISGHKSVSWYQQVLGQGPQFIFQYYEKEERGRGNFPDRFSARQFPNYSSELNVNALLLGDSALYLCASSYRDGWNNEQFFGPGTRLTVL.

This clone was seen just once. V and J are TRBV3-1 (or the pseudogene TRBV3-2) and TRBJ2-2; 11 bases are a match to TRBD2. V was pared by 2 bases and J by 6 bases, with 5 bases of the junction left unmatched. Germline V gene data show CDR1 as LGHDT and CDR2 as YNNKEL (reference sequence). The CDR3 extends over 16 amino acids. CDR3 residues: CASSQLTSGAPGELFF. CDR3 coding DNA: TGTGCCAGCAGCCAACTGACTAGCGGGGCTCCCGGGGAGCTGTTTTTT.

As DNA, the CDR3 is TGTGCCAGCAGCTCTCAAGGGACAGGGGGCCCCTACGAGCAGTACTTC. It codes for CASSSQGTGGPYEQYF. The chain employs TRBV7-2 and TRBJ2-7; 12 bases match TRBD1. The germline V gene encodes CDR1 SGHTA and CDR2 FQGNSA. Trimming cost V 4 bases and J 2 bases; bases outside gene matches: 6. The CDR3 contains 16 residues.

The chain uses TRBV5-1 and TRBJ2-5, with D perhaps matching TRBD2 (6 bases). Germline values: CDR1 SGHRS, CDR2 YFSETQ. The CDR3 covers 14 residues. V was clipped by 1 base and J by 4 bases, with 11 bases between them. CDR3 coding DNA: TGCGCCAGCAGCTTGACTAGCAGCTTAGAGACCCAGTACTTC. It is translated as CASSLTSSLETQYF. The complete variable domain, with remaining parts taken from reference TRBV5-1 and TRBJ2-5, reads KAGVTQTPRYLIKTRGQQVTLSCSPISGHRSVSWYQQTPGQGLQFLFEYFSETQRNKGNFPGRFSGRQFSNSRSEMNVSTLELGDSALYLCASSLTSSLETQYFGPGTRLLVL.

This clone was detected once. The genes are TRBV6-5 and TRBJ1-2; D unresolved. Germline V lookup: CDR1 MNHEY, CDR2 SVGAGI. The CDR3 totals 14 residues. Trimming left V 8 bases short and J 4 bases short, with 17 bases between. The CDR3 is CASSQRTAAYGYTF. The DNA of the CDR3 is TGTGCCAGCTCCCAGCGGACCGCGGCCTATGGCTACACCTTC.

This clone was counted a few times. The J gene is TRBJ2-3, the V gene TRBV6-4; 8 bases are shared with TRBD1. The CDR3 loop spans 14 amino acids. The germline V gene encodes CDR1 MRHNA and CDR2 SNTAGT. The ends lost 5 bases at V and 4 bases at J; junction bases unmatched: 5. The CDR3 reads CASSLDREADTQYF. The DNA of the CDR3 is TGTGCCAGCAGTTTGGACAGGGAGGCAGATACGCAGTATTTT.

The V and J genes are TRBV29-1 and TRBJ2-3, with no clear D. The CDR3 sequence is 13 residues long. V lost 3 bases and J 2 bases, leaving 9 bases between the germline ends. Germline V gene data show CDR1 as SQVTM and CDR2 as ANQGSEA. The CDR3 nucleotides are TGCAGCGTTGAGACACAGCTCACAGATACGCAGTATTTT. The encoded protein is CSVETQLTDTQYF.

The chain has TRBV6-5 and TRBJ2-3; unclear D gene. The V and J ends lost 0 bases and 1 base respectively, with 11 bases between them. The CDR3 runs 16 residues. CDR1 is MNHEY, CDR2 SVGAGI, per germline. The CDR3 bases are TGTGCCAGCAGTTACTCGCCGGTTAGAGGCACAGATACGCAGTATTTT. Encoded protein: CASSYSPVRGTDTQYF.

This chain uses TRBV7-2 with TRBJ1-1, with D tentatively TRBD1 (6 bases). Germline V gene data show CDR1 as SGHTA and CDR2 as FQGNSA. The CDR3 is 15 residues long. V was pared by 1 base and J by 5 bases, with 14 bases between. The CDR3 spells CASSLGGGSGTEAFF. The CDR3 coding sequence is TGTGCCAGCAGCTTAGGGGGGGGCTCGGGGACTGAAGCTTTCTTT.

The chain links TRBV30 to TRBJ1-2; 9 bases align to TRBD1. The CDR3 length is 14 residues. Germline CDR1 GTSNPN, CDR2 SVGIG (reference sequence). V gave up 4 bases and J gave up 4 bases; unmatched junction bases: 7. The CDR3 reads CAWTEGQGLYGYTF. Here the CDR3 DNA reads TGTGCCTGGACCGAGGGACAGGGCCTCTATGGCTACACCTTC.

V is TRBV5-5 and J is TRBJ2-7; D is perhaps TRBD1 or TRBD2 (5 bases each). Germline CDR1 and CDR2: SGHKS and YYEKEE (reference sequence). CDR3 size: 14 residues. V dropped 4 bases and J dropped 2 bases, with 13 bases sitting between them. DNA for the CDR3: TGTGCCAGCAGCGGGGGTCAGGCTCCCTACGAGCAGTACTTC. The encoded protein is CASSGGQAPYEQYF.

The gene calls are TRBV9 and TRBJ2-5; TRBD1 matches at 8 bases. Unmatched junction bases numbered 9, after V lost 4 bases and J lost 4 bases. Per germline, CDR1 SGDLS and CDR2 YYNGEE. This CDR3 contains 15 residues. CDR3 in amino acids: CASSTGQGRGETQYF. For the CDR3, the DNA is TGTGCCAGCAGCACAGGACAGGGTCGAGGAGAGACCCAGTACTTC.

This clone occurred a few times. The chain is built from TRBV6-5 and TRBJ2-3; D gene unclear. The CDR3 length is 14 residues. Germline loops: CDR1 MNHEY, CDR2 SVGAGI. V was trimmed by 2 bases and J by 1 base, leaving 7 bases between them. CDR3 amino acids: CASSYRDGTDTQYF. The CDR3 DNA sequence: TGTGCCAGCAGTTACAGGGATGGCACAGATACGCAGTATTTT.

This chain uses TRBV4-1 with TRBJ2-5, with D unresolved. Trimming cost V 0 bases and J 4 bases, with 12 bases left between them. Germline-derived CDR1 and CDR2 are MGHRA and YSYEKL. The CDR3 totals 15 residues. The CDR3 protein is CASSQDQGIGETQYF. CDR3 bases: TGCGCCAGCAGCCAAGACCAAGGGATTGGAGAGACCCAGTACTTC.

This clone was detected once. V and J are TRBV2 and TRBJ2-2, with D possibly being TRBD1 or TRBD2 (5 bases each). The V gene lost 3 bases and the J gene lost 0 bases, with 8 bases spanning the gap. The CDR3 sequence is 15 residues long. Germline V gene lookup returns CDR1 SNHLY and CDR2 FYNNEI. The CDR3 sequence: CASSEGVTNTGELFF. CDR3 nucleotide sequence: TGTGCCAGCAGTGAGGGGGTTACGAACACCGGGGAGCTGTTTTTT.

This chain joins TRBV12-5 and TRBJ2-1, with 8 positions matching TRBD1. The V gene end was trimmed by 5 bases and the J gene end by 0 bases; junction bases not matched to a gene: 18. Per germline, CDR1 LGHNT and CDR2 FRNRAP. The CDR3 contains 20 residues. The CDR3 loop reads CASGDGTGTGELRSYNEQFF. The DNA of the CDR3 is TGTGCTAGTGGTGACGGAACCGGGACAGGAGAATTACGCTCCTACAATGAGCAGTTCTTC.